The 21 T cell receptor beta chains in this list originate from one sample, sequenced in a study of blood T cell repertoires in COVID-19. Only in-frame clones appear in the TCRdb table, and some are missing; sequencing was by immunoSEQ multiplex PCR. Here the sample spans approximately 390,000 clones, 87% being singletons. Sequencing was done on a sample of peripheral blood. These receptors came from a woman in her fifties or sixties with COVID-19, enrolled during active disease.

This sequence joins TRBV19 and TRBJ1-2; TRBD1 might be the D (5 bases). CDR1 and CDR2 from the germline V gene are LNHDA and SQIVND (reference sequence). The V gene lost 1 base and the J gene lost 4 bases, with 7 bases spanning the gap. The CDR3 extends over 13 amino acids. The CDR3 nucleotides read TGTGCCAGTAGTATAGGCAGGGCCTATGGCTACACCTTC. Protein sequence: CASSIGRAYGYTF.

The chain links TRBV7-3 to TRBJ1-4; D remains ambiguous. Trimming shortened V by 2 bases and J by 4 bases, and 20 bases separated the two germline ends. CDR1 is SGHTA and CDR2 is FQGTGA in the germline V gene. The CDR3 is 18 residues long. CDR3: CASSLGSDREVGNEKLFF. In nucleotides, the CDR3 is TGTGCCAGCAGCTTAGGCTCCGATAGGGAGGTAGGTAATGAAAAACTGTTTTTT.

The chain links TRBV6-5 to TRBJ1-4; D is perhaps TRBD1 (5 bases). CDR1 MNHEY and CDR2 SVGAGI come from the germline V gene. The CDR3 totals 14 residues. Trimming took off 6 bases at V and 4 bases at J, with 12 bases between the two ends. This CDR3 is CASRTVGLNEKLFF. The CDR3 coding sequence is TGTGCCAGCAGGACAGTGGGCCTTAATGAAAAACTGTTTTTT.

The chain combines TRBV24-1 with TRBJ1-4; D might be TRBD1 (5 bases). The CDR3 is 14 amino acids. V was trimmed by 6 bases and J by 8 bases, leaving 15 bases between them. In germline, CDR1 is KGHDR, CDR2 SFDVKD. The CDR3 reads CATSSARDREKLFF. Here the CDR3 DNA reads TGTGCCACCAGTTCGGCCAGGGATAGGGAAAAACTGTTTTTT.

This sequence joins TRBV7-2 and TRBJ2-3; D remains unclear. The V end was cut by 1 base, the J end by 9 bases, with 17 bases between. Germline-derived CDR1 and CDR2 are SGHTA and FQGNSA. This CDR3 region has 15 residues. The CDR3 DNA reads TGTGCCAGCAGCTTAGAGGCGGCTCCAATAAGAACGCAGTATTTT. This sequence encodes CASSLEAAPIRTQYF. The whole variable domain, remainder taken from reference TRBV7-2 and TRBJ2-3, is GAGVSQSPSNKVTEKGKDVELRCDPISGHTALYWYRQSLGQGLEFLIYFQGNSAPDKSGLPSDRFSAERTGGSVSTLTIQRTQQEDSAVYLCASSLEAAPIRTQYFGPGTRLTVL.

V and J are TRBV6-6 and TRBJ1-4; 7 positions match TRBD1. V was pared by 4 bases and J by 0 bases, with 5 bases of the junction left unmatched. The CDR3 contains 16 residues. Germline V gene data show CDR1 as MNHNY and CDR2 as SVGAGI (reference sequence). For the CDR3, the DNA is TGTGCCAGCAGTTCTGATAGGGGGCCAACTAATGAAAAACTGTTTTTT. Its protein product is CASSSDRGPTNEKLFF.

This chain connects TRBV4-1 to TRBJ2-3; TRBD2 matches 7 bases. V was pared by 4 bases and J by 6 bases, with 16 bases of the junction left unmatched. Germline CDR1 is MGHRA and CDR2 is YSYEKL. The CDR3 spans 17 residues. This CDR3 reads CASSPSRGGGPRDTQYF. The CDR3 nucleotides are TGCGCCAGCAGCCCCTCCCGGGGCGGGGGACCGCGGGATACGCAGTATTTT.

The J gene is TRBJ1-2, the V gene TRBV2; no clear D. V was cut by 3 bases and J by 8 bases, with 19 bases left in between. CDR1 and CDR2 (germline): SNHLY, FYNNEI. The CDR3 spans 15 residues. DNA of the CDR3: TGTGCCAGCAGTGACATCGTTGACGGAGTTTGGGGCTACACCTTC. Protein product: CASSDIVDGVWGYTF.

This clone was seen only once. The chain carries TRBV7-2 and TRBJ2-3, with D possibly being TRBD2 (7 bases). CDR3 length: 13 residues. The germline V gene has CDR1 SGHTA and CDR2 FQGNSA. V dropped 6 bases and J dropped 4 bases, with 11 bases sitting between them. The CDR3, as DNA: TGTGCCAGCAGTTGGGGGGGCCCAGATACGCAGTATTTT. It codes for CASSWGGPDTQYF.

This chain links TRBV6-5 with TRBJ2-2; TRBD1 matches at 9 bases. The CDR3 length is 15 residues. V trimming: 5 bases; J trimming: 6 bases; junction bases outside the gene matches: 7. Germline assignment: CDR1 MNHEY and CDR2 SVGAGI. This CDR3 is CASSRDRVAAGELFF. The CDR3 DNA reads as TGTGCCAGCAGTAGGGACAGGGTTGCGGCCGGGGAGCTGTTTTTT.

The chain links TRBV5-6 to TRBJ1-2; D gene unclear. This CDR3 contains 16 residues. V dropped 1 base and J dropped 0 bases, with 13 bases sitting between them. CDR1 and CDR2 (germline): SGHDT, YYEEEE. CDR3 amino acids: CASSLTDMRANYGYTF. CDR3 DNA sequence: TGTGCCAGCAGCTTGACCGATATGCGGGCTAACTATGGCTACACCTTC.

The chain has TRBV6-5 and TRBJ2-2; 8 nucleotides agree with TRBD2. There are 13 residues in the CDR3. V gave up 8 bases and J gave up 8 bases; unmatched junction bases: 7. Germline assignment: CDR1 MNHEY and CDR2 SVGAGI. This chain's CDR3 is CASRFSGVGELFF. The CDR3 bases are TGTGCCAGCCGTTTTAGCGGGGTAGGGGAGCTGTTTTTT.

This clone came up a few times. CDR3 amino acids: CASSFSGLRGQNTDTQYF. DNA of the CDR3: TGTGCCAGCAGCTTCAGCGGACTTAGGGGGCAGAACACAGATACGCAGTATTTT. The rearrangement uses TRBV5-5 and TRBJ2-3; 7 nucleotides agree with TRBD1. The CDR3 has 18 amino acids. Trimming cost V 2 bases and J 2 bases; bases outside gene matches: 14. Germline V CDR1 and CDR2: SGHKS, YYEKEE (reference sequence).

This chain connects TRBV18 to TRBJ1-1; D unclear. The CDR3 covers 14 residues. Trimming removed 0 bases at V and 0 bases at J, with 5 bases between. The germline gives CDR1 KGHSH, CDR2 LQKENI. Here the CDR3 reads CASSPPPLNTEAFF. DNA for the CDR3: TGTGCCAGCTCACCACCCCCATTGAACACTGAAGCTTTCTTT. Variable domain in full (rest from reference TRBV18 and TRBJ1-1): NAGVMQNPRHLVRRRGQEARLRCSPMKGHSHVYWYRQLPEEGLKFMVYLQKENIIDESGMPKERFSAEFPKEGPSILRIQQVVRGDSAAYFCASSPPPLNTEAFFGQGTRLTVV.

This chain uses TRBV7-3 with TRBJ2-2; 7 nucleotides match TRBD2. The CDR3 loop spans 16 amino acids. With V trimmed by 5 bases and J by 0 bases, 6 bases remained unmatched. Germline assignment: CDR1 SGHTA and CDR2 FQGTGA. The CDR3 DNA reads as TGTGCCAGCAGCCCTCGGGAGGCCGCGAACACCGGGGAGCTGTTTTTT. It specifies CASSPREAANTGELFF.

This clone was observed a few times. V is TRBV5-1 and J is TRBJ1-1; D remains ambiguous. The CDR3 is 14 amino acids. Germline V CDR1 and CDR2: SGHRS, YFSETQ. The V and J ends lost 4 bases and 7 bases respectively, with 17 bases between them. The CDR3: CASSQKNSAFEAFF. DNA of the CDR3: TGCGCCAGCAGCCAAAAAAACAGTGCCTTTGAAGCTTTCTTT.

In its sample, this clone was seen once. The chain employs TRBV5-1 and TRBJ1-2; TRBD1 might be the D (5 bases). Per the germline V gene, CDR1 is SGHRS and CDR2 is YFSETQ. V lost 2 bases and J lost 11, with 13 bases in between. The CDR3 sequence is 12 residues long. The CDR3 coding sequence is TGCGCCAGCAGCTTCTTGCAGGGTCAGTACACCTTC. It codes for CASSFLQGQYTF.

The chain's CDR3 is CASSSTWRGKDTEAFF. CDR3 in DNA: TGTGCCAGCAGTTCAACCTGGCGGGGTAAGGACACTGAAGCTTTCTTT. The chain has TRBV6-6 and TRBJ1-1; D gene ambiguous. The CDR3 runs to 16 residues. Germline assignment: CDR1 MNHNY and CDR2 SVGAGI (reference sequence). V lost 4 bases and J lost 3, with 18 bases in between.

V gene TRBV7-3 combines with J gene TRBJ2-5; the D gene is possibly TRBD2 (6 bases). CDR3 length: 13 amino acids. With 5 bases removed from V and 5 bases from J, the gap between germline ends came to 12 bases. The germline CDR1 and CDR2 sequences are SGHTA and FQGTGA. This CDR3 reads CASSRGLLETQYF. DNA of the CDR3: TGTGCCAGCAGCCGAGGACTACTGGAGACCCAGTACTTC.

V and J are TRBV19 and TRBJ1-2, with 11 bases fitting TRBD1. CDR1 and CDR2 (germline): LNHDA, SQIVND (reference sequence). Unmatched junction bases numbered 4, after V lost 3 bases and J lost 4 bases. The CDR3 loop spans 15 amino acids. The CDR3 coding sequence is TGTGCCAGTAGTATGTCCGGACAGGGGGCCTATGGCTACACCTTC. Translation gives CASSMSGQGAYGYTF.

The chain is built from TRBV6-6 and TRBJ1-3, with a weak D call TRBD1 (6 bases). CDR1 and CDR2 (germline): MNHNY, SVGAGI (reference sequence). CDR3 size: 13 residues. V was trimmed by 6 bases and J by 4 bases, leaving 10 bases between them. The CDR3 loop is CASRTTGGNTIYF. The DNA for the CDR3 is TGTGCCAGCAGGACAACAGGGGGAAACACCATATATTTT.